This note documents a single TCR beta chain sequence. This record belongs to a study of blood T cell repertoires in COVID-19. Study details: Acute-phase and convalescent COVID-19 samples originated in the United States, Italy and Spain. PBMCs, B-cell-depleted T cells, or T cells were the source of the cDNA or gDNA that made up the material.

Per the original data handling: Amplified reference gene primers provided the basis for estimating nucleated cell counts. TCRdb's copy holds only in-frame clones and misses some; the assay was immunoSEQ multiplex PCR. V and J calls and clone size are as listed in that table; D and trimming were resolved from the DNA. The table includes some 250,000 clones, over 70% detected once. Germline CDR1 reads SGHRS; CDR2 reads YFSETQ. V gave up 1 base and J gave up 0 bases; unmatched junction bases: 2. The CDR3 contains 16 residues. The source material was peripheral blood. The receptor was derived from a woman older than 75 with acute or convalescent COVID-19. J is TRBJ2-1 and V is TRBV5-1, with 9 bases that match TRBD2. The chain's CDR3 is CASSLLAGSSYNEQFF. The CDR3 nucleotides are TGCGCCAGCAGCTTGCTAGCGGGGAGCTCCTACAATGAGCAGTTCTTC.